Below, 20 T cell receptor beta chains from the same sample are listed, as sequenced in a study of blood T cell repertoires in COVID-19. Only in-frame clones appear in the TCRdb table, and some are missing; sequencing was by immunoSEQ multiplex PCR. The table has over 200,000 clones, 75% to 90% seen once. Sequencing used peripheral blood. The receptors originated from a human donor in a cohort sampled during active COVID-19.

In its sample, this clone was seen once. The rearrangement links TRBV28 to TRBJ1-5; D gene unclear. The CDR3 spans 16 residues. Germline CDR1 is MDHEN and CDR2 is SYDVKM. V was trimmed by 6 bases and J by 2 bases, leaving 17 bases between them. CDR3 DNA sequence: TGTGCCAGCAGCCTCCTAAACACTATTCGCAATCAGCCCCAGCATTTT. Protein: CASSLLNTIRNQPQHF.

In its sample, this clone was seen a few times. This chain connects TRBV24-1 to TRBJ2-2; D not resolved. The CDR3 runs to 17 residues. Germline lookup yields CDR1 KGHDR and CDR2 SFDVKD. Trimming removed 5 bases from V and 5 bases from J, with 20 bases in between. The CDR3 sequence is CATSGTSAEWQTGELFF. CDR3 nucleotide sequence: TGTGCCACCAGTGGTACCAGCGCTGAATGGCAGACCGGGGAGCTGTTTTTT.

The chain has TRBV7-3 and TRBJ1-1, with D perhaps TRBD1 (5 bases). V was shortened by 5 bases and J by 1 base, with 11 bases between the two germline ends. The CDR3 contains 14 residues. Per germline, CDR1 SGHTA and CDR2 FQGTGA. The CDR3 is CASSENGQNTEAFF. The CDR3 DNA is TGTGCCAGCAGCGAGAACGGACAGAACACTGAAGCTTTCTTT. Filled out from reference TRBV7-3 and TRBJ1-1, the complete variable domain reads GAGVSQTPSNKVTEKGKYVELRCDPISGHTALYWYRQSLGQGPEFLIYFQGTGAADDSGLPNDRFFAVRPEGSVSTLKIQRTERGDSAVYLCASSENGQNTEAFFGQGTRLTVV.

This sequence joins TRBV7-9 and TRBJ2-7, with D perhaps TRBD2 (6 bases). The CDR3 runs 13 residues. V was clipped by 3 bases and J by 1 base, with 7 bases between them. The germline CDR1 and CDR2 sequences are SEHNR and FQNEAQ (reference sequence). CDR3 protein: CASSLGLSYEQYF. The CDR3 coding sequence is TGTGCCAGCAGCTTGGGACTTTCCTACGAGCAGTACTTC.

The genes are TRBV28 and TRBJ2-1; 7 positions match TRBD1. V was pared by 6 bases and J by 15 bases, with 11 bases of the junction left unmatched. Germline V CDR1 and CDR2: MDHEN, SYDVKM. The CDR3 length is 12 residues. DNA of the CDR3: TGTGCCAGCAGCACACTTCCTAGGGGGCGGTTCTTC. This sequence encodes CASSTLPRGRFF.

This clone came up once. CDR3 sequence reads: CASSPPAGANYGYTF. The CDR3 nucleotides are TGTGCCAGCAGCCCACCCGCAGGGGCTAACTATGGCTACACCTTC. This chain joins TRBV7-9 and TRBJ1-2; TRBD1 is a possible D gene (6 bases). This CDR3 contains 15 residues. Germline CDR1 and CDR2: SEHNR and FQNEAQ (reference sequence). The V end lost 5 bases, the J end lost 0 bases, and 13 bases lay between the germline ends.

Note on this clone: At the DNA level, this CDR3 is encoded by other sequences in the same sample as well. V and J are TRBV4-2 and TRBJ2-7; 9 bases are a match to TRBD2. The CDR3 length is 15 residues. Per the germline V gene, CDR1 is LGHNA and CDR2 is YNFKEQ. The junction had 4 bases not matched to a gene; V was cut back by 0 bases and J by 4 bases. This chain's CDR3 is CASSQEGGRAYEQYF. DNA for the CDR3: TGTGCCAGCAGCCAAGAAGGCGGGAGGGCTTACGAGCAGTACTTC.

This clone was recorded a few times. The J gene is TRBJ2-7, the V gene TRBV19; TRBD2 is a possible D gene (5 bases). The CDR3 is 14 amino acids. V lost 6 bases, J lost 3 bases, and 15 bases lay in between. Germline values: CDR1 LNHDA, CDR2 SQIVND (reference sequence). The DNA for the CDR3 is TGTGCCAGTAGCGTCGGGGTGCTAGACTACGAGCAGTACTTC. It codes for CASSVGVLDYEQYF.

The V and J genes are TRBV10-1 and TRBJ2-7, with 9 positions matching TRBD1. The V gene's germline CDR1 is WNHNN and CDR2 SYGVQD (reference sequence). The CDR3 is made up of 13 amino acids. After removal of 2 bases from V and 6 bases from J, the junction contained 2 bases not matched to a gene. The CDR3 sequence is CASSEHRGLEQYF. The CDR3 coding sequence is TGCGCCAGCAGTGAGCACAGGGGGCTCGAGCAGTACTTC.

The CDR3 protein is CASSQGGSVPSYEQYF. The CDR3 DNA sequence: TGTGCCAGCAGCCAAGGTGGTAGCGTCCCCTCCTACGAGCAGTACTTC. The chain joins TRBV14 to TRBJ2-7, with D perhaps TRBD2 (5 bases). The length of the CDR3 is 16 residues. Trimming cost V 1 base and J 0 bases, with 13 bases left between them. Germline loops: CDR1 SGHDN, CDR2 FVKESK.

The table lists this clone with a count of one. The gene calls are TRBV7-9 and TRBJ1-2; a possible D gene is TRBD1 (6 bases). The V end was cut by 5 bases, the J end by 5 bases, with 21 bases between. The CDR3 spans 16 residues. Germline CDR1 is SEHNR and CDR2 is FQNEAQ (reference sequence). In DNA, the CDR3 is TGTGCCAGCAGCCTAGGACAGCGACAATCGATTTATGGCTACACCTTC. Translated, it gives CASSLGQRQSIYGYTF. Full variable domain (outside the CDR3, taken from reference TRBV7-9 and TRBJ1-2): DTGVSQNPRHKITKRGQNVTFRCDPISEHNRLYWYRQTLGQGPEFLTYFQNEAQLEKSRLLSDRFSAERPKGSFSTLEIQRTEQGDSAMYLCASSLGQRQSIYGYTFGSGTRLTVV.

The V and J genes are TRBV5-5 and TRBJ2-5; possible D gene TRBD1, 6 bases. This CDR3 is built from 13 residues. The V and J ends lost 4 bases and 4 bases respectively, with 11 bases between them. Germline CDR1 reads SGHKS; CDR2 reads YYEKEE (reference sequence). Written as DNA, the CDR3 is TGTGCCAGCAGCGGGACATTTGCAGAGACCCAGTACTTC. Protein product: CASSGTFAETQYF.

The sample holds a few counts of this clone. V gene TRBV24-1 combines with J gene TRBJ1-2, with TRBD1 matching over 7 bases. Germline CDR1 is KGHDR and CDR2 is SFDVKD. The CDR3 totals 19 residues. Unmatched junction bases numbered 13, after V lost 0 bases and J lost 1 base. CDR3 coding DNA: TGTGCCACCAGTGATTTGCGCGACAGGGCCCAACCCTTTAACTATGGCTACACCTTC. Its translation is CATSDLRDRAQPFNYGYTF.

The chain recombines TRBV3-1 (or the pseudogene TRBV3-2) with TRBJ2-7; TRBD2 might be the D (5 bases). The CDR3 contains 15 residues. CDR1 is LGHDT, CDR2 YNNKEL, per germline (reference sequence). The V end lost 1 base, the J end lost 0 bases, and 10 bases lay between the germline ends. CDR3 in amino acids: CASSQVSGSSYEQYF. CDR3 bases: TGTGCCAGCAGCCAAGTGTCGGGAAGCTCCTACGAGCAGTACTTC.

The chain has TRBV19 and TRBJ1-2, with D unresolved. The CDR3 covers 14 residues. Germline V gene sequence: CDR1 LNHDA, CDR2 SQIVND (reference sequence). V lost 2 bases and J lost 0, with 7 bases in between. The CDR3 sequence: CASSIMGANYGYTF. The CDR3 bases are TGTGCCAGTAGTATAATGGGCGCTAACTATGGCTACACCTTC.

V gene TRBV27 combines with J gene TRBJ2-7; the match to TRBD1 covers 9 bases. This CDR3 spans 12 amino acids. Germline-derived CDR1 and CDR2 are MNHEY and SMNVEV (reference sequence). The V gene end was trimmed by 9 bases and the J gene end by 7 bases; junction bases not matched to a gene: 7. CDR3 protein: CARGTGLGEQYF. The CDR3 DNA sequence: TGTGCCAGGGGGACAGGGCTGGGAGAGCAGTACTTC.

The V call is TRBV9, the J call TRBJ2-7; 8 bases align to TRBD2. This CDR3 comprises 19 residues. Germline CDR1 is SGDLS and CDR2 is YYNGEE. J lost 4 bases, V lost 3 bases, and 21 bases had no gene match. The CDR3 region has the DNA TGTGCCAGCAGCGCCCAAAGGGGCAGACTAGCGCCCAGTGCGTACGAGCAGTACTTC. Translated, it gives CASSAQRGRLAPSAYEQYF.

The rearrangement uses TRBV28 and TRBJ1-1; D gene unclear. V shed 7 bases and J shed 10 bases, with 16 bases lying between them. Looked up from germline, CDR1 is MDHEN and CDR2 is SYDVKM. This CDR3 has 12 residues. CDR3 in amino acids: CASTSEVGLAFF. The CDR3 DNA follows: TGTGCCAGCACTTCCGAGGTGGGTCTAGCTTTCTTT.

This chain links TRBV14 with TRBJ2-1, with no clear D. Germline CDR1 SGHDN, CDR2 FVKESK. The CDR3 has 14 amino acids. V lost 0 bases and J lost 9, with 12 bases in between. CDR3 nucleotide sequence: TGTGCCAGCAGCCAAGAAATCGGCGGTAGTGAGCAGTTCTTC. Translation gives CASSQEIGGSEQFF.

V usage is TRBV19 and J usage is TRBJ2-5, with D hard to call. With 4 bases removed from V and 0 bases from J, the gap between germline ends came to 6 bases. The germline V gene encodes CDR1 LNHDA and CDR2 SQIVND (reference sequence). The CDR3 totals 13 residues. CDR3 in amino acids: CASSRTDQETQYF. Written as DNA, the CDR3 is TGTGCCAGTAGTAGAACGGACCAAGAGACCCAGTACTTC.